One sample yielded the 21 T cell receptor beta chains listed below, sequenced in a study of identical twins. TCRdb passed the 5' RACE reads through MiXCR, listing each CDR3 protein once. The sample contains about 280,000 distinct CDR3 sequences, around 8.8% of which appear only once. The sample also formed part of further work on yellow fever vaccine responses in identical twins.

Sequencing used memory (CD45RO+) T cells sorted from blood. The receptors come from a woman aged 18 to 35 in good health.

This clonotype came up many times. The rearrangement links TRBV5-1 to TRBJ2-3; 8 positions match TRBD2. Germline lookup yields CDR1 SGHRS and CDR2 YFSETQ. The J segment lost 5 bases and the V segment lost 7 bases, leaving 15 bases of the junction unmatched. The CDR3 is 16 amino acids. CDR3 DNA sequence: TGCGCCAGCGGATCTGGAAGCGGGGGACGCGTAGATACGCAGTATTTT. Translating it yields CASGSGSGGRVDTQYF.

This clonotype was recorded a few times. This chain connects TRBV20-1 to TRBJ2-7; TRBD1 matches at 7 bases. This CDR3 spans 15 amino acids. Germline V CDR1 and CDR2: DFQATT, SNEGSKA (reference sequence). J lost 3 bases, V lost 2 bases, and 10 bases had no gene match. The CDR3 is CSARPDRRSGYEQYV. Written as DNA, the CDR3 is TGCAGTGCTAGACCGGACAGGCGTTCGGGCTACGAGCAGTACGTC.

This clonotype came up a few times. The V gene is TRBV7-9, the J gene TRBJ2-4; 7 bases are shared with TRBD2. Trimming at V came to 5 bases and at J to 2 bases, leaving 9 bases not matched to a gene. Germline values: CDR1 SEHNR, CDR2 FQNEAQ (reference sequence). The CDR3 consists of 16 residues. CDR3 coding DNA: TGTGCCAGCAGCCAACCTGGGGGGGGGTCCAAAAACATTCAGTACTTC. Translation gives CASSQPGGGSKNIQYF.

This clonotype was counted only a few times. The genes are TRBV6-1 and TRBJ1-1; no definite D call. The CDR3 has 15 residues. V lost 6 bases to trimming and J lost 1 base, with 15 bases between them. The germline V gene encodes CDR1 MNHNS and CDR2 SASEGT. The CDR3 here is CASRQAARTNTEAFF. The CDR3 bases are TGTGCCAGCAGACAAGCTGCACGTACGAACACTGAAGCTTTCTTT.

This clonotype was counted between two and nine times. The V call is TRBV7-2, the J call TRBJ2-7; 9 bases align to TRBD2. The V and J ends lost 2 bases and 4 bases, in that order; junction bases with no gene match: 12. Germline CDR1 reads SGHTA; CDR2 reads FQGNSA. The CDR3 length is 17 residues. The CDR3 spells CASSLRVASGISYEQYF. The CDR3 DNA follows: TGTGCCAGCAGCTTAAGAGTAGCTAGCGGGATATCATACGAGCAGTACTTC.

This clonotype was seen many times. The chain has TRBV12-3 or TRBV12-4 and TRBJ1-5; tentative D call: TRBD1 (5 bases). CDR3 length: 15 amino acids. Trimming took 6 bases from V and 2 from J, leaving 14 bases between them. The DNA of the CDR3 is TGTGCCAGCAGGGACGGAGGGGCCGGCAATCAGCCCCAGCATTTT. Its protein product is CASRDGGAGNQPQHF.

There are a few counts of this clonotype. The rearrangement uses TRBV5-4 and TRBJ2-7; D tentatively fits TRBD1 or TRBD2 (5 bases each). This CDR3 contains 15 residues. The V and J ends lost 3 bases and 3 bases respectively, with 16 bases between them. Germline V gene lookup returns CDR1 SGHNT and CDR2 YYREEE (reference sequence). The CDR3 spells CASSSFPQEDYEQYV. CDR3 coding DNA: TGTGCCAGCAGCTCCTTCCCACAGGAGGACTACGAGCAGTACGTC.

The chain recombines TRBV5-6 with TRBJ2-1; 10 bases are shared with TRBD2. From germline, CDR1 is SGHDT and CDR2 YYEEEE. V lost 0 bases and J lost 5; bases outside the gene matches: 2. CDR3 length: 15 amino acids. CDR3 amino acids: CASSLGTSGDNEQFF. CDR3 nucleotide sequence: TGTGCCAGCAGCTTGGGGACTAGCGGAGACAATGAGCAGTTCTTC.

Ten or more counts support this clonotype. V gene TRBV20-1 combines with J gene TRBJ1-4; 10 bases are shared with TRBD1. CDR1 DFQATT and CDR2 SNEGSKA come from the germline V gene (reference sequence). The CDR3 is 13 amino acids. With V trimmed by 3 bases and J by 8 bases, 3 bases remained unmatched. CDR3 sequence reads: CSASRQGAEKLFF. Written as DNA, the CDR3 is TGCAGTGCTAGTAGACAGGGGGCAGAAAAACTGTTTTTT.

The rearrangement joins TRBV6-5 to TRBJ2-5; D is unclear. The CDR3 loop spans 13 amino acids. Germline CDR1 and CDR2: MNHEY and SVGAGI. Trimming pared 0 bases from V and 5 bases from J, leaving 7 bases between. The CDR3 bases are TGTGCCAGCAGTTACTCCAGGAGTGAGACCCAGTACTTC. Amino acid sequence: CASSYSRSETQYF.

This chain links TRBV5-5 with TRBJ2-3, with TRBD2 matching over 12 bases. This CDR3 has 16 amino acids. After removal of 0 bases from V and 7 bases from J, the junction contained 6 bases not matched to a gene. The germline CDR1 and CDR2 sequences are SGHKS and YYEKEE (reference sequence). In DNA form, the CDR3 reads TGTGCCAGCAGCTTGGCCCTAGCGGGAGGGGCATATACGCAGTATTTT. Amino acids: CASSLALAGGAYTQYF.

This clonotype was seen a few times. The genes are TRBV3-1 and TRBJ2-1; either TRBD1 or TRBD2 may fit D (5 bases each). CDR3 length: 13 residues. The germline CDR1 and CDR2 sequences are LGHDT and YNNKEL (reference sequence). Trimming cost V 11 bases and J 6 bases, with 17 bases left between them. This chain's CDR3 is CASTRGQGNEQFF. CDR3 coding DNA: TGTGCCTCTACACGGGGCCAGGGCAATGAGCAGTTCTTC.

This rearrangement joins TRBV12-3 or TRBV12-4 to TRBJ2-2, with 7 bases that match TRBD1. The ends lost 8 bases at V and 6 bases at J; junction bases unmatched: 24. The CDR3 consists of 19 residues. The CDR3 here is CASCPRQGMGLKVSGELFF. The CDR3 coding sequence is TGTGCCAGCTGCCCGAGACAGGGAATGGGATTAAAGGTATCCGGGGAGCTGTTTTTT.

The chain links TRBV11-3 to TRBJ2-2; the D gene is possibly TRBD2 (6 bases). Germline V lookup: CDR1 SGHNT, CDR2 YENEEA. V lost 10 bases to trimming and J lost 1 base, with 16 bases between them. The CDR3 is made up of 15 amino acids. CDR3 bases: TGTGCCATCCCGCGGAGGGGCCTGAACACCGGGGAGCTGTTTTTT. Translated, it gives CAIPRRGLNTGELFF.

This clonotype has only a few counts. This chain links TRBV28 with TRBJ1-4; 8 positions match TRBD1. The germline CDR1 and CDR2 sequences are MDHEN and SYDVKM. Unmatched junction bases numbered 7, after V lost 5 bases and J lost 5 bases. This CDR3 contains 15 residues. CDR3 loop: CASSSTGGGNEKLFF. As DNA, the CDR3 is TGTGCCAGCAGTAGCACAGGGGGAGGGAATGAAAAACTGTTTTTT.

This clonotype was seen repeatedly, ten times or more. J is TRBJ1-1 and V is TRBV7-3, with D unresolved. This CDR3 is built from 15 residues. Trimming took off 6 bases at V and 1 base at J, with 15 bases between the two ends. The V gene's germline CDR1 is SGHTA and CDR2 FQGTGA. CDR3 in DNA: TGTGCCAGCAGACCCAACAGCCACGAGAACACTGAAGCTTTCTTT. Amino acids: CASRPNSHENTEAFF.

This clonotype was detected ten times or more. The rearrangement uses TRBV28 and TRBJ2-5; D gene uncertain. Germline CDR1 and CDR2: MDHEN and SYDVKM. The V gene lost 4 bases and the J gene lost 1 base, with 13 bases spanning the gap. The CDR3 is 15 residues long. CDR3: CASSSQTPFQETQYF. The CDR3 DNA follows: TGTGCCAGCAGTTCTCAGACACCCTTCCAAGAGACCCAGTACTTC.

This clonotype was counted between two and nine times. The chain is built from TRBV15 and TRBJ1-4; no clear D gene. The CDR3 consists of 18 residues. Germline CDR1 and CDR2: LNHNV and YYDKDF (reference sequence). Deletions cut 3 bases from V and 0 bases from J, with 17 bases between. The CDR3 DNA reads TGTGCCACCAGCAGTTTCCGATACGGGGAGTCAACTAATGAAAAACTGTTTTTT. It yields the protein CATSSFRYGESTNEKLFF.

This clonotype was recorded at least ten times. CDR3 residues: CASSYHGTSNEQFF. DNA for the CDR3: TGTGCCAGCAGTTACCACGGGACTAGCAATGAGCAGTTCTTC. The J gene is TRBJ2-1, the V gene TRBV6-5; 8 bases line up with TRBD2. The CDR3 has 14 amino acids. V shed 2 bases and J 6 bases; nucleotides not matched to a gene: 3. The germline CDR1 and CDR2 sequences are MNHEY and SVGAGI.

The chain couples TRBV29-1 to TRBJ1-1; 9 positions match TRBD1. V lost 7 bases and J lost 7; bases outside the gene matches: 7. CDR1 and CDR2 from the germline V gene are SQVTM and ANQGSEA. The CDR3 runs 12 residues. Written as DNA, the CDR3 is TGCAGCGCGAAACAGGGGGCGAATGAAGCTTTCTTT. Translation: CSAKQGANEAFF.

This clonotype was picked up many times. The CDR3 bases are TGTGCCAGCATCAAAGAAAGGGGGGTAGGTGAGCAGTTCTTC. Residues: CASIKERGVGEQFF. The V gene is TRBV7-2, the J gene TRBJ2-1; either TRBD1 or TRBD2 may fit D (6 bases each). V shed 7 bases and J shed 9 bases, with 19 bases lying between them. This CDR3 is built from 14 residues. Germline V lookup: CDR1 SGHTA, CDR2 FQGNSA.